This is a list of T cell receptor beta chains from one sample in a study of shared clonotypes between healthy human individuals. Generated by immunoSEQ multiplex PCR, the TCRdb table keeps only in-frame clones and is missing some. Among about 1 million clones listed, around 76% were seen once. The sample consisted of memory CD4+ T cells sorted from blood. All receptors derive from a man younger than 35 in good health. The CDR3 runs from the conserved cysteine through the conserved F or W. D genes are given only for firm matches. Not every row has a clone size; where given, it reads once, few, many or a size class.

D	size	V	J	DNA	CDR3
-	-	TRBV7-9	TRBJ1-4	TGTGCCAGCAGCTCCGGAGAGGAAAATGAAAAACTGTTTTTT	CASSSGEENEKLFF
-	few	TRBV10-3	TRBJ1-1	TGTGCCATCAGTGGGTCGTTTCGCGAAGCTTTCTTT	CAISGSFREAFF
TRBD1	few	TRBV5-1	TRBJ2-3	TGCGCCAGCAGCCTAGGGACAGGGCACACAGATACGCAGTATTTT	CASSLGTGHTDTQYF
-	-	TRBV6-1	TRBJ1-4	TGTGCCAGCAGTTCGGGGTCCTACGATGAAAAACTGTTTTTT	CASSSGSYDEKLFF
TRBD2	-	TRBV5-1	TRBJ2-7	TGCGCCAGCAGCCCGGCGGGGGGGCGTTCCTACGAGCAGTACTTC	CASSPAGGRSYEQYF
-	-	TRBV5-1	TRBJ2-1	TGCGCCAGCAGCTTGTACTTTTCGGGGTTAAATGAGCAGTTCTTC	CASSLYFSGLNEQFF
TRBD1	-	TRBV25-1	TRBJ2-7	TGTGCCAGCGCTTTTGCAGGGGGCAGCAACGAGCAGTACTTC	CASAFAGGSNEQYF
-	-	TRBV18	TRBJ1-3	TGTGCCAGCTCACCACCATCCCTCTCTGGAAACACCATATATTTT	CASSPPSLSGNTIYF
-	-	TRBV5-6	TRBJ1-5	TGTGCCAGCAGCTCCGGGGCGGGGGTAGGGAATCAGCCCCAGCATTTT	CASSSGAGVGNQPQHF
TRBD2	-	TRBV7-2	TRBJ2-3	TGTGCCAGCAGCTTAGGTTTGTCTAGCGGGGCCCCAGATACGCAGTATTTT	CASSLGLSSGAPDTQYF
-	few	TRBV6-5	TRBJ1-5	TGTGCCGCGGGGAGGCCACGACAGCCCCAGCATTTT	CAAGRPRQPQHF
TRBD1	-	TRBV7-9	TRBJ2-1	TGTGCCAGCAGCTTCCGGGACAGGGGGCATGAGCAGTTCTTC	CASSFRDRGHEQFF
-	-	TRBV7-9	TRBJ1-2	TGTGCCAGCAGCTTAGCAGCAGACTATGGCTACACCTTC	CASSLAADYGYTF
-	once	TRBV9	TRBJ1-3	TGTGCCAGCAGCGTATGGGACGGGGGCTCTGGAAACACCATATATTTT	CASSVWDGGSGNTIYF
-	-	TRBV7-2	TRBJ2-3	TGTGCCAGCAGCTTATATGGGGTAGCGGTATCCACAGATACGCAGTATTTT	CASSLYGVAVSTDTQYF
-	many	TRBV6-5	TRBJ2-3	TGTGCCAGCAGTTCTAATGCGGGACTGAGCACAGATACGCAGTATTTT	CASSSNAGLSTDTQYF
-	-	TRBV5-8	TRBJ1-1	TGTGCCAGCAGCCCGGGACAGAACACTGAAGCTTTCTTT	CASSPGQNTEAFF
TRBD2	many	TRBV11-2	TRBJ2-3	TGTGCCAGCAGCGCTCCGGGACTAGCGGGAGCGGATACGCAGTATTTT	CASSAPGLAGADTQYF
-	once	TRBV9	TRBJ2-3	TGTGCCAGCAGCGCTCACCAGAAACCCAACACAGATACGCAGTATTTT	CASSAHQKPNTDTQYF
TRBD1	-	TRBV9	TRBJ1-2	TGTGCCAGCAGCGTTCGACAGGGGGCGAGGTATGGCTACACCTTC	CASSVRQGARYGYTF
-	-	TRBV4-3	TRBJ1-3	TGCGCCAGCAGCCAAGAGGTAGGACCTGGAAACACCATATATTTT	CASSQEVGPGNTIYF
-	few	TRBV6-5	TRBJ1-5	TGTGCCAGCAGGAAGCGGAGGGAACAGCCCCAGCATTTT	CASRKRREQPQHF
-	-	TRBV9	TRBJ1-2	TGTGCCAGCAGCGTAGCCATGGGGACGGCATATGGCTACACCTTC	CASSVAMGTAYGYTF
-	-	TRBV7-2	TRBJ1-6	TGTGCCAGCAGCTTAAAAGGGAATTCACCCCTCCACTTT	CASSLKGNSPLHF
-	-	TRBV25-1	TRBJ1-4	TGTGCCAGCAGTGAATCGACAGGCCCCGATGAAAAACTGTTTTTT	CASSESTGPDEKLFF
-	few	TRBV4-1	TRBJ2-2	TGCGCCAGCAGCGCCTTCGATTACACCGGGGAGCTGTTTTTT	CASSAFDYTGELFF
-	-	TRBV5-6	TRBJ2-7	TGTGCCAGCAGCTCAGTGGACTACTCCTACGAGCAGTACTTC	CASSSVDYSYEQYF
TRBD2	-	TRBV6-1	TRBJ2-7	TGTGCCAGCAGTGAAGCCTCTCGGACTAGGACGTACGAGCAGTACTTC	CASSEASRTRTYEQYF
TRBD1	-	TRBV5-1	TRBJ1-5	TGCGCCAGCAGTCAGGGGGGGGTCGGCCAGCCCCAGCATTTT	CASSQGGVGQPQHF
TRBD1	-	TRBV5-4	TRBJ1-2	TGTGCCAGCAGCTTGGGAGACAGGGGGCGGGAGTATGGCTACACCTTC	CASSLGDRGREYGYTF
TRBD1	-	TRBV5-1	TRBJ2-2	TGCGCCAGCAGCTTGGCAGGGGGCACCGGGGAGCTGTTTTTT	CASSLAGGTGELFF
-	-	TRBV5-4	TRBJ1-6	TGTGCCAGCAGCCCCCGACAGGACATTAATTCACCCCTCCACTTT	CASSPRQDINSPLHF
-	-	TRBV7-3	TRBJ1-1	TGTGCCAGCAGCTCGAGAGGGGAGGTCGCTGAAGCTTTCTTT	CASSSRGEVAEAFF
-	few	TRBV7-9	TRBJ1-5	TGTGCCAGCAGTGGAGTGGGGGGCGCAAGCAATCAGCCCCAGCATTTT	CASSGVGGASNQPQHF
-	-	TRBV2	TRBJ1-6	TGTGCCAGCAGTGCTCGTAGAGGGTCCTATAATTCACCCCTCCACTTT	CASSARRGSYNSPLHF
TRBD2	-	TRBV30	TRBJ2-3	TGTGCCTGGGGTAGCGGGCAGAGCACAGATACGCAGTATTTT	CAWGSGQSTDTQYF
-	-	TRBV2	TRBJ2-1	TGTGCCAGCCAAGCCAGCTCCTACAATGAGCAGTTCTTC	CASQASSYNEQFF
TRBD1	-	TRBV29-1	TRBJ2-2	TGCAGCGCACAGGGGAACGGCGGGGAGCTGTTTTTT	CSAQGNGGELFF
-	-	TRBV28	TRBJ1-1	TGTGCCAGCATTGCCCGACAGAACACTGAAGCTTTCTTT	CASIARQNTEAFF
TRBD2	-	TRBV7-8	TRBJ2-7	TGTGCCAGCAGCCCATACGGCGGGGGATCCTACGAGCAGTACTTC	CASSPYGGGSYEQYF
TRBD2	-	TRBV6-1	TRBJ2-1	TGTGCCAGCGGGGTAGCGGGAGAACCCTACAATGAGCAGTTCTTC	CASGVAGEPYNEQFF
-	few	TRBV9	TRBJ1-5	TGTGCCAGCAGCGCCCAAGATGGGCCCAATCAGCCCCAGCATTTT	CASSAQDGPNQPQHF
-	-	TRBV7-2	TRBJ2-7	TGTGCCAGCAGCCCCGGCTACGAGCAGTACTTC	CASSPGYEQYF
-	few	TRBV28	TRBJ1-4	TGTGCCAGCCGACCCGGGGGCGATGAAAAACTGTTTTTT	CASRPGGDEKLFF
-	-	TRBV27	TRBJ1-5	TGTGCCAGCAGTTTTTGGAGGAAGGGAATTAGCAATCAGCCCCAGCATTTT	CASSFWRKGISNQPQHF
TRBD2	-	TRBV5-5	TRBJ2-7	TGTGCCAGCAGCTGGAGGCGGGAGGGCGAGCAGTACTTC	CASSWRREGEQYF
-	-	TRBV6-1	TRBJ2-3	TGTGCCAGCAGTGGCCAAGGAGGCACAGATACGCAGTATTTT	CASSGQGGTDTQYF
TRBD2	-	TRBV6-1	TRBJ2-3	TGTGCCAGCAGTGAGACTAGCGGGGCTAGGTCAGATACGCAGTATTTT	CASSETSGARSDTQYF
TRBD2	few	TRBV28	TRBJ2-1	TGTGCCAGCAGTCCCGGGACTAGCGGGCCTCTGGGCGTCGAGCAGTTCTTC	CASSPGTSGPLGVEQFF
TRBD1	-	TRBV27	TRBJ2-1	TGTGCCAGCAGCCGGGACAGGGGAAGATTTCAGTTCTTC	CASSRDRGRFQFF
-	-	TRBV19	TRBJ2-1	TGTGCCAGTAGTAGGAGCGGTGGCTCCTACAATGAGCAGTTCTTC	CASSRSGGSYNEQFF
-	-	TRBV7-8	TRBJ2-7	TGTGCCAGCAGCCCTGGGACGATCATCTACGAGCAGTACTTC	CASSPGTIIYEQYF
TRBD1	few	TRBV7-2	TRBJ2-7	TGTGCCAGCAGCCGTACGGGGCAGGGGGCCTACGAGCAGTACTTC	CASSRTGQGAYEQYF
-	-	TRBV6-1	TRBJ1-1	TGTGCCAGCATGGCCCACACTGAAGCTTTCTTT	CASMAHTEAFF